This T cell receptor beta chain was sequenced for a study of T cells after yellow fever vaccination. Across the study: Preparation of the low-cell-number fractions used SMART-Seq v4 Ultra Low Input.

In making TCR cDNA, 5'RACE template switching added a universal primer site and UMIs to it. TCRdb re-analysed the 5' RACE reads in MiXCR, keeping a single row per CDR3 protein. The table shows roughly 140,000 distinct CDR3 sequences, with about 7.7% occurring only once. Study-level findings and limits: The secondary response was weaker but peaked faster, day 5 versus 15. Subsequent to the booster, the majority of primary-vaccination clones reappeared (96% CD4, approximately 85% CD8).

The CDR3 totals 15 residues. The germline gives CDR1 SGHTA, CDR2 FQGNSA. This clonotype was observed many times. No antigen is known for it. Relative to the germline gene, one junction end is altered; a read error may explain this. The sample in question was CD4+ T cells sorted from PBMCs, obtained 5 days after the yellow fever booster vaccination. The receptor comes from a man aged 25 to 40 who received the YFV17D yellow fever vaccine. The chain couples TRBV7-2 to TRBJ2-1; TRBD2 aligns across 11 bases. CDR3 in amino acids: CASRLAGGSYNEQFF. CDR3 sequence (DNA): TGTGCCAGCAGGTTAGCGGGAGGGTCCTACAATGAGCAGTTCTTC.